This T cell receptor (beta chain) originates from a study of T cells in narcolepsy. Whole-study results and caveats: HCRT-specific and TRIB2-specific autoreactive clonotypes appeared among same-patient CSF and blood CD4+ clonotypes. Autoreactive clone sequences were missing from some blood memory CD4+ repertoires. Blood of same and different patients, but not healthy controls, reportedly held recurring autoreactive clonotypes.

The method was immunoSEQ multiplex PCR; TCRdb's version includes in-frame clones alone and lacks a portion of them. The table lists under 40,000 clones, roughly 80% of them singletons. The CDR3 is 16 amino acids. The germline V and J ends were trimmed by 4 bases and 4 bases, with 21 bases remaining between them. Germline V gene sequence: CDR1 SGHRS, CDR2 YFSETQ. Concerning this clone itself: Its target is not known.

This rearrangement joins TRBV5-1 to TRBJ2-7, with D possibly being TRBD1 or TRBD2 (6 bases each). The sequenced sample was memory (CD45RA-) CD4+ T cells from blood. This TCR came from a human donor in good health. CDR3 sequence: CASSPGGGFLMYEQYF. The CDR3 DNA sequence: TGCGCCAGCAGCCCCGGGGGCGGGTTCCTCATGTACGAGCAGTACTTC. Filled out from reference TRBV5-1 and TRBJ2-7, the complete variable domain reads KAGVTQTPRYLIKTRGQQVTLSCSPISGHRSVSWYQQTPGQGLQFLFEYFSETQRNKGNFPGRFSGRQFSNSRSEMNVSTLELGDSALYLCASSPGGGFLMYEQYFGPGTRLTVT.